Following are 19 T cell receptor beta chains from one sample sequenced in a study of OX40 agonist ivuxolimab in advanced cancers. Sequencing was performed with immunoSEQ multiplex PCR; in TCRdb, only in-frame clones are kept and a portion is missing. The data contain about 100,000 clones, roughly 95% of them singletons. Sequencing used CD4+ or CD8+ T cells sorted from blood, obtained in a trial of the OX40 agonist ivuxolimab. These receptors were collected from an adult with an advanced solid tumor such as melanoma, head and neck, liver or kidney cancer.

The chain couples TRBV7-7 to TRBJ1-4; 9 nucleotides align to TRBD1. Germline trimming cut 6 bases from V and 8 bases from J; bases unmatched to any gene: 4. From germline, CDR1 is SSHAT and CDR2 FNYEAQ (reference sequence). The CDR3 consists of 13 residues. This CDR3 is CASSPGQGEKLFF. CDR3 DNA sequence: TGTGCCAGCAGTCCAGGACAGGGGGAAAAACTGTTTTTT.

V usage is TRBV29-1 and J usage is TRBJ2-5; D is possibly TRBD1 (6 bases). The CDR3 is made up of 13 amino acids. The germline CDR1 and CDR2 sequences are SQVTM and ANQGSEA. Trimming took off 4 bases at V and 1 base at J, with 10 bases between the two ends. The DNA of the CDR3 is TGCAGCGTTGGGGGGCGATCCCAAGAGACCCAGTACTTC. The encoded protein is CSVGGRSQETQYF.

V gene TRBV18 combines with J gene TRBJ1-5; 7 bases agree with TRBD1. The junction had 8 bases not matched to a gene; V was cut back by 6 bases and J by 6 bases. Per the germline V gene, CDR1 is KGHSH and CDR2 is LQKENI. The CDR3 is made up of 14 amino acids. This chain's CDR3 is CASSPTGQSQPQHF. The CDR3 nucleotides read TGTGCCAGCTCGCCGACAGGGCAAAGTCAGCCCCAGCATTTT.

This chain connects TRBV28 to TRBJ1-3; 8 positions agree with TRBD1. Germline V gene sequence: CDR1 MDHEN, CDR2 SYDVKM. The trim removed 7 bases at V and 2 bases at J, leaving 7 bases unmatched. This CDR3 has 15 amino acids. The CDR3 DNA follows: TGTGCCAGCACCCAGACAGGGGTGACTGGAAACACCATATATTTT. It codes for CASTQTGVTGNTIYF.

This clone was seen just once. This chain connects TRBV28 to TRBJ1-1; D is uncertain. Germline V CDR1 and CDR2: MDHEN, SYDVKM. The V end lost 6 bases, the J end lost 11 bases, and 16 bases lay between the germline ends. CDR3 length: 12 amino acids. The CDR3 region is CASRTLEKRAFF. The CDR3 nucleotides read TGTGCCAGCAGAACCCTCGAGAAAAGGGCTTTCTTT.

This chain connects TRBV15 to TRBJ1-2, with D perhaps matching TRBD1 (6 bases). Trimming left V 0 bases short and J 7 bases short, with 12 bases between. Germline values: CDR1 LNHNV, CDR2 YYDKDF (reference sequence). The CDR3 length is 14 residues. The CDR3 region is CATSRDTQGLGYTF. In nucleotides, the CDR3 is TGTGCCACCAGCAGAGATACACAGGGTCTTGGCTACACCTTC.

The chain combines TRBV4-1 with TRBJ1-4; 7 bases line up with TRBD1. The CDR3 has 16 residues. Germline V gives CDR1 MGHRA, CDR2 YSYEKL. Losses at the gene ends were 2 bases for V and 2 bases for J; bases not matched to a gene: 5. Written as DNA, the CDR3 is TGCGCCAGCAGCCAAACGGGCAGGGGGACTAATGAAAAACTGTTTTTT. It is translated as CASSQTGRGTNEKLFF.

The J gene is TRBJ1-3, the V gene TRBV18; 7 bases map to TRBD1. The CDR3 extends over 17 amino acids. Germline assignment: CDR1 KGHSH and CDR2 LQKENI. Trimming cost V 2 bases and J 0 bases; bases outside gene matches: 7. CDR3 sequence: CASSPTRDSLSGNTIYF. The CDR3 DNA reads TGTGCCAGCTCACCAACAAGGGACAGTCTCTCTGGAAACACCATATATTTT.

The CDR3 sequence: CASSLAGAVYNEQFF. The CDR3 DNA sequence: TGTGCCAGCAGCTTGGCCGGGGCGGTTTACAATGAGCAGTTCTTC. The V call is TRBV7-3, the J call TRBJ2-1, with D perhaps TRBD1 or TRBD2 (5 bases each). The V gene's germline CDR1 is SGHTA and CDR2 FQGTGA. V was clipped by 3 bases and J by 4 bases, with 13 bases between them. The CDR3 extends over 15 amino acids.

This clone was seen more than once but under ten times. Other nucleotide sequences in the sample specify the same CDR3. CDR3 nucleotides: TGTGCCAGCAGCTTCCCGAACACTGAAGCTTTCTTT. Encoded protein: CASSFPNTEAFF. V gene TRBV7-9 combines with J gene TRBJ1-1; the D is unclear. The CDR3 sequence is 12 residues long. V dropped 3 bases and J dropped 1 base, with 3 bases sitting between them. CDR1 is SEHNR, CDR2 FQNEAQ, per germline (reference sequence).

This rearrangement joins TRBV6-1 to TRBJ1-1, with D unresolved. Trimming stripped 9 bases from V and 6 bases from J, with 23 bases between. CDR1 is MNHNS and CDR2 is SASEGT in the germline V gene. The length of the CDR3 is 15 residues. This CDR3 reads CASVSGDSGRSEAFF. DNA for the CDR3: TGTGCCAGTGTTTCGGGTGACTCCGGGCGGTCTGAAGCTTTCTTT.

The rearrangement joins TRBV9 to TRBJ2-7, with D tentatively TRBD1 or TRBD2 (7 bases each). Between the trimmed V and J ends, which lost 4 bases and 6 bases, there was a span of 14 bases. Germline assignment: CDR1 SGDLS and CDR2 YYNGEE. The CDR3 runs to 13 residues. CDR3 sequence reads: CASSIQGGVEQYF. The DNA of the CDR3 is TGTGCCAGCAGCATCCAGGGGGGGGTCGAGCAGTACTTC.

The chain links TRBV5-6 to TRBJ2-5, with D uncertain. The V gene lost 4 bases and the J gene lost 5 bases, with 9 bases spanning the gap. The CDR3 is 12 residues long. Germline values: CDR1 SGHDT, CDR2 YYEEEE. CDR3 nucleotides: TGTGCCAGCAGCGCACCCATGGAGACCCAGTACTTC. This encodes CASSAPMETQYF.

The rearrangement uses TRBV7-9 and TRBJ1-2; D not resolved. V dropped 5 bases and J dropped 4 bases, with 14 bases sitting between them. The germline gives CDR1 SEHNR, CDR2 FQNEAQ (reference sequence). The CDR3 runs to 14 residues. The CDR3 nucleotides read TGTGCCAGCAGCCCTCTTTACTTAACCTATGGCTACACCTTC. Translation gives CASSPLYLTYGYTF.

The chain uses TRBV19 and TRBJ2-3; tentatively, D is TRBD2 (7 bases). This CDR3 spans 17 amino acids. V lost 3 bases to trimming and J lost 3 bases, with 19 bases between them. CDR1 is LNHDA and CDR2 is SQIVND in the germline V gene (reference sequence). The CDR3 DNA is TGTGCCAGTAGTATTCCGGAGGGGGGGCGAAGGACAGATACGCAGTATTTT. Translated: CASSIPEGGRRTDTQYF. The whole variable domain, filled in from reference TRBV19 and TRBJ2-3, reads DGGITQSPKYLFRKEGQNVTLSCEQNLNHDAMYWYRQDPGQGLRLIYYSQIVNDFQKGDIAEGYSVSREKKESFPLTVTSAQKNPTAFYLCASSIPEGGRRTDTQYFGPGTRLTVL.

This rearrangement joins TRBV18 to TRBJ1-4; D is ambiguous. The V end was cut by 5 bases, the J end by 11 bases, with 18 bases between. CDR3 length: 14 residues. Germline V gene sequence: CDR1 KGHSH, CDR2 LQKENI. Here the CDR3 reads CASSSRNGLGKLFF. The CDR3 DNA reads as TGTGCCAGCTCATCCCGAAACGGGCTAGGGAAACTGTTTTTT.

This chain connects TRBV10-3 to TRBJ2-1; no reliable D call. With 3 bases removed from V and 5 bases from J, the gap between germline ends came to 17 bases. This CDR3 is 16 amino acids long. The germline V gene encodes CDR1 ENHRY and CDR2 SYGVKD. The CDR3 sequence: CAISDLRASHNNEQFF. For the CDR3, the DNA is TGTGCCATCAGTGATCTACGGGCCTCGCACAACAATGAGCAGTTCTTC.

The chain couples TRBV7-2 to TRBJ2-7; D unresolved. There are 14 residues in the CDR3. Germline V lookup: CDR1 SGHTA, CDR2 FQGNSA. The V and J ends lost 1 base and 6 bases respectively, with 13 bases between them. CDR3 nucleotide sequence: TGTGCCAGCAGCTTAGAACGCGTGTTGGGCGAGCAGTACTTC. Protein: CASSLERVLGEQYF. The whole variable domain, remainder taken from reference TRBV7-2 and TRBJ2-7, is GAGVSQSPSNKVTEKGKDVELRCDPISGHTALYWYRQSLGQGLEFLIYFQGNSAPDKSGLPSDRFSAERTGGSVSTLTIQRTQQEDSAVYLCASSLERVLGEQYFGPGTRLTVT.

This chain connects TRBV9 to TRBJ2-2; D unclear. V was shortened by 0 bases and J by 6 bases, with 6 bases between the two germline ends. Germline V gene sequence: CDR1 SGDLS, CDR2 YYNGEE. There are 13 residues in the CDR3. CDR3 DNA sequence: TGTGCCAGCAGCGTAGAAGAGGCCGGGGAGCTGTTTTTT. This codes for CASSVEEAGELFF.